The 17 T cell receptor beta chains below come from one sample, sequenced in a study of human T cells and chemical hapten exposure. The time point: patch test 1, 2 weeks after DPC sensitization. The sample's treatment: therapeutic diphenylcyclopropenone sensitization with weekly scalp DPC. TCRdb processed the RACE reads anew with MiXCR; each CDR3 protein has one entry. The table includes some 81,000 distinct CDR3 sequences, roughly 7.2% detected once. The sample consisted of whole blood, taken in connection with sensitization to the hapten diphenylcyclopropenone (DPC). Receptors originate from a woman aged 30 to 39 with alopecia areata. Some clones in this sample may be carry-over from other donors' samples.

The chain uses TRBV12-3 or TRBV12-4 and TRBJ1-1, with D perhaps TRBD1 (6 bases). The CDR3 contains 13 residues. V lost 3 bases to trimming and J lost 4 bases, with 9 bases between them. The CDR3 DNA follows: TGTGCCAGCAGTTTCTTCAGGGGCACTGAAGCTTTCTTT. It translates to CASSFFRGTEAFF.

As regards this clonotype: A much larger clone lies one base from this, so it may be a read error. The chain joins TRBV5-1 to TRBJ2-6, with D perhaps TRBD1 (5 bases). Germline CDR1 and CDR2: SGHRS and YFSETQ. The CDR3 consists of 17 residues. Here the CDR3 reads CTSSLGHLTSGANVLTF. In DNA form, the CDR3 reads TGCACCAGCAGCTTGGGGCATCTAACCTCTGGGGCCAACGTCCTGACTTTC.

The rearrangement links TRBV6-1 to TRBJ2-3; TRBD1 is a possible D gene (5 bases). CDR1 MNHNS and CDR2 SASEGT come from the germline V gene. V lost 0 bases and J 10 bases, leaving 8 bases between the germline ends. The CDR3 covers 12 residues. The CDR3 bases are TGTGCCAGCAGTGAAGCGGCACAGGCGCAGTATTTT. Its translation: CASSEAAQAQYF.

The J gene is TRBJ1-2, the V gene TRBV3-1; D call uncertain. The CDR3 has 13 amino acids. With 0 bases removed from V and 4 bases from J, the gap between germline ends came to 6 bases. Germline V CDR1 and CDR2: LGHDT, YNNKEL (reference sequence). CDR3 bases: TGTGCCAGCAGCCAAGATGCGACCTATGGCTACACCTTC. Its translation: CASSQDATYGYTF.

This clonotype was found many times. The CDR3 DNA follows: TGTGCCAGCAGTGAATCCGACAGGGATAGTCAGCCCCAGCATTTT. Translation: CASSESDRDSQPQHF. The V and J genes are TRBV25-1 and TRBJ1-5; TRBD1 aligns across 7 bases. Germline V gene sequence: CDR1 MGHDK, CDR2 SYGVNS. V was clipped by 1 base and J by 6 bases; unmatched bases: 6. This CDR3 is built from 15 residues.

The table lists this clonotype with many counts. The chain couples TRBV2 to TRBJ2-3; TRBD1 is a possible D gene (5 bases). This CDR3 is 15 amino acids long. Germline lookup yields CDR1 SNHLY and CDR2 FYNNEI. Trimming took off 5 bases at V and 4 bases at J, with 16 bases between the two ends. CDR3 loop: CASSSADTMADTQYF. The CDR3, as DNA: TGTGCCAGCAGTTCCGCGGACACGATGGCAGATACGCAGTATTTT.

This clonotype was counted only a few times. CDR3 sequence: CASSLRPRDTQYF. For the CDR3, the DNA is TGTGCCAGCAGTTTAAGGCCTAGAGATACGCAGTATTTT. This chain uses TRBV27 with TRBJ2-3, with D uncertain. The CDR3 covers 13 residues. Germline V CDR1 and CDR2: MNHEY, SMNVEV (reference sequence). V lost 2 bases, J lost 5 bases, and 8 bases lay in between.

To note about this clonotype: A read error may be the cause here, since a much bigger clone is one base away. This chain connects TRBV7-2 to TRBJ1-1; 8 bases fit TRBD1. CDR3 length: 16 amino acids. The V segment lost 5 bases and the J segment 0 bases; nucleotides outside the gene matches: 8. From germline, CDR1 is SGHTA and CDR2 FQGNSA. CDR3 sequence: CASSPLTGAMNTEAFF. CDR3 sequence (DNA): TGTGCCAGCAGCCCCTTGACAGGGGCGATGAACACTGAAGCTTTCTTT.

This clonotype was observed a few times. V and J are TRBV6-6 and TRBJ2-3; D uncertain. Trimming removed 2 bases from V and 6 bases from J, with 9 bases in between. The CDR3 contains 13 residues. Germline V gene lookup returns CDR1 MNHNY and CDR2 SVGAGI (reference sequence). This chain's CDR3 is CASSYLRADTQYF. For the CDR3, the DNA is TGTGCCAGCAGTTACCTACGAGCTGATACGCAGTATTTT.

In nucleotides, the CDR3 is TGCAGTGCCAACCCCGGGAAAGGGGGCTTTGGAAACACCATATATTTT. Translating it yields CSANPGKGGFGNTIYF. The gene calls are TRBV20-1 and TRBJ1-3; 7 bases agree with TRBD1. V was clipped by 6 bases and J by 3 bases; unmatched bases: 14. CDR1 is DFQATT and CDR2 is SNEGSKA in the germline V gene (reference sequence). The CDR3 length is 16 residues.

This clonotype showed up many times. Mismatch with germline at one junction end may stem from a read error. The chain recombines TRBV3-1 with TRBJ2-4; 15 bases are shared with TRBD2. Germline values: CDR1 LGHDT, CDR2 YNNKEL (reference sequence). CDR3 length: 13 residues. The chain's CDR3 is CASSQGLAGGWNF. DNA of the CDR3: TGTGCCAGCAGCCAGGGACTAGCGGGGGGTTGGAACTTC.

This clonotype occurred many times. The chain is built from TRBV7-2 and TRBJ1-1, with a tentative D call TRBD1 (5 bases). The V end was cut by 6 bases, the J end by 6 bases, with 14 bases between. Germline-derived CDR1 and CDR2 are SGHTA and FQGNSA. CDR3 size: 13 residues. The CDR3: CASSIRGRAEAFF. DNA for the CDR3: TGTGCCAGCAGTATTCGGGGACGGGCTGAAGCTTTCTTT. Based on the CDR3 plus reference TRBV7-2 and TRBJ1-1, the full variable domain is GAGVSQSPSNKVTEKGKDVELRCDPISGHTALYWYRQSLGQGLEFLIYFQGNSAPDKSGLPSDRFSAERTGGSVSTLTIQRTQQEDSAVYLCASSIRGRAEAFFGQGTRLTVV.

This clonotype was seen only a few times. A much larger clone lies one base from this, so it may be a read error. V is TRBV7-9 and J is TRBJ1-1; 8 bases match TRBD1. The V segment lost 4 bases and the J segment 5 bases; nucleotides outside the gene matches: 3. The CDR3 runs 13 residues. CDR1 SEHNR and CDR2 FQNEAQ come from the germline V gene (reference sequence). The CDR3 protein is CASSCQGATEAFF. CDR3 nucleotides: TGTGCCAGCAGCTGTCAGGGGGCGACTGAAGCTTTCTTT.

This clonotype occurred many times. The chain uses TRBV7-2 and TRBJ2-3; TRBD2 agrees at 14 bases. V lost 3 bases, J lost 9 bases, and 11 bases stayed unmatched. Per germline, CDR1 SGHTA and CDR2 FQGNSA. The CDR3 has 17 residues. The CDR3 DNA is TGTGCCAGCAGCTTCCTACAAGGGACTAGCGGGGGCGAGACGCAGTATTTT. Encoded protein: CASSFLQGTSGGETQYF.

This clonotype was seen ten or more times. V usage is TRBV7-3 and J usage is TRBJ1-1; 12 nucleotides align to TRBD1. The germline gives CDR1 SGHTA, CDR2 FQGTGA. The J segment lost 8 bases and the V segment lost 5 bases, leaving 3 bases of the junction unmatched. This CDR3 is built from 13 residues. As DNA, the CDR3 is TGTGCCAGCAGCGATGGGACAGGGGGCGAAGCTTTCTTT. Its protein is CASSDGTGGEAFF.

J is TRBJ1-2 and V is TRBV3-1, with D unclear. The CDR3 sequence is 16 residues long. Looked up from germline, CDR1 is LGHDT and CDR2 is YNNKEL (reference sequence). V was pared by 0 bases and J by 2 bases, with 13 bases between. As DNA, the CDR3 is TGTGCCAGCAGCCAAGATCTTTTCAACCTAAACTATGGCTACACCTTC. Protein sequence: CASSQDLFNLNYGYTF.

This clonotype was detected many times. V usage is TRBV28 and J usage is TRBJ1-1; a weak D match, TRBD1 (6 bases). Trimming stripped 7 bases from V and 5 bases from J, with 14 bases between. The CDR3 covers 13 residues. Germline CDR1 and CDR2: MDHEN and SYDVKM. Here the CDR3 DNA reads TGTGCCAGCACTCTTGGGGGCCGGACTGAAGCTTTCTTT. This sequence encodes CASTLGGRTEAFF.